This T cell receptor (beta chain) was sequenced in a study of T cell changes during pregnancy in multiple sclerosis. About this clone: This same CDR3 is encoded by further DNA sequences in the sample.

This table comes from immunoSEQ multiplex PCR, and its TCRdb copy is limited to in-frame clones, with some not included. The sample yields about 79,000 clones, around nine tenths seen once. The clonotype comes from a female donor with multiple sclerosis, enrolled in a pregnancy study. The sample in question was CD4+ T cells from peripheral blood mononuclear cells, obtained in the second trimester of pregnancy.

CDR3 residues: CASSVSGRVHEQFF. The CDR3 region has the DNA TGTGCCAGCAGCGTATCCGGGAGGGTGCATGAGCAGTTCTTC. The V gene is TRBV9, the J gene TRBJ2-1; 8 nucleotides line up with TRBD2. This CDR3 is built from 14 residues. Germline loops: CDR1 SGDLS, CDR2 YYNGEE. Trimming took 1 base from V and 8 from J; bases not matched to a gene: 5.